This T cell receptor (beta chain) originates from a study of T-cell reconstitution after alpha-beta-depleted transplantation in children. The CDR3 runs 13 residues. Germline CDR1 reads SNHLY; CDR2 reads FYNNEI. Losses at the gene ends were 7 bases for V and 6 bases for J; bases not matched to a gene: 5. This clonotype was seen repeatedly, ten times or more. Its antigen is unknown. Study results and caveats: Some patients showed high day-60 TCRbeta diversity, which derived from surviving recipient T cells and thymic progenitors. Two months or so post-transplant, alpha-beta T cells reportedly derived from several hundred expanded graft clones. The authors attributed T-cell counts and diversity one year after transplant mostly to newly produced T cells.

Using unique molecular identifiers, the investigators prepared the TCRbeta library. TCRdb independently ran MiXCR on the PCR reads; one entry per CDR3 protein. This table has about 240,000 distinct CDR3 sequences, roughly 23% appearing once. The sequence was collected from a girl aged 2 to 9 with Fanconi anemia, due to receive a stem cell transplant. Material: PBMCs, obtained before TCRalphabeta/CD19-depleted stem cell transplant. The chain uses TRBV2 and TRBJ2-7; TRBD1 matches 11 bases. The CDR3 loop reads CASTGTGGFEQYF. The CDR3 nucleotides are TGTGCCAGCACCGGGACAGGGGGTTTCGAGCAGTACTTC.